These 5 T cell receptor beta chains share one sample of origin, sequenced in a study of early T cells in non-severe SARS-CoV-2 infection. TCRdb fed the 5' RACE reads into MiXCR, producing one record per CDR3 protein. The sample lists 75,000 or so distinct CDR3 sequences; 11% to 15% were seen once. The sequencing sample was made of whole blood. Every receptor here comes from an adult who was a healthcare worker with PCR-confirmed SARS-CoV-2 infection or an uninfected control (not recorded which).

This clonotype was observed a few times. CDR3 DNA sequence: TGTGCCAGCTCACCCCCCGACAGAAGATTCCAAGAGACCCAGTACTTC. Amino acid sequence: CASSPPDRRFQETQYF. V and J are TRBV18 and TRBJ2-5; TRBD1 might be the D (5 bases). The CDR3 consists of 16 residues. V was pared by 3 bases and J by 1 base, with 15 bases between. Germline-derived CDR1 and CDR2 are KGHSH and LQKENI.

The genes are TRBV7-3 and TRBJ2-5, with 7 bases lining up with TRBD1. The CDR3 is 15 residues long. V shed 2 bases, J shed 1 base, and the junction held 4 bases outside the gene matches. The germline V gene has CDR1 SGHTA and CDR2 FQGTGA. This CDR3 is CASSLAGTAQETQYF. CDR3 DNA sequence: TGTGCCAGCAGCTTAGCCGGGACAGCCCAAGAGACCCAGTACTTC.

The chain couples TRBV6-5 to TRBJ1-2; D remains unclear. The V end lost 5 bases, the J end lost 8 bases, and 21 bases lay between the germline ends. This CDR3 comprises 15 residues. In germline, CDR1 is MNHEY, CDR2 SVGAGI. The CDR3 DNA follows: TGTGCCAGCAGTCCCAGAACGGGCGGCAACCCAGGCTACACCTTC. Encoded protein: CASSPRTGGNPGYTF.

This clonotype was detected many times. The chain recombines TRBV11-2 with TRBJ2-7, with 10 bases matching TRBD2. CDR1 is SGHAT and CDR2 is FQNNGV in the germline V gene. After removal of 5 bases from V and 0 bases from J, the junction contained 4 bases not matched to a gene. The CDR3 runs to 15 residues. CDR3 sequence (DNA): TGTGCCAGCAGCCGTAGCGGGGGGAGCTCCTACGAGCAGTACTTC. This gives the protein CASSRSGGSSYEQYF.

The chain has TRBV6-2 or TRBV6-3 and TRBJ2-3; TRBD2 aligns across 8 bases. Germline trimming cut 6 bases from V and 2 bases from J; bases unmatched to any gene: 7. Germline-derived CDR1 and CDR2 are MNHEY and SVGEGT. This CDR3 contains 15 residues. The CDR3 is CASRDYSGATDTQYF. In DNA, the CDR3 is TGTGCCAGCAGGGATTATAGCGGGGCCACAGATACGCAGTATTTT.